This T cell receptor beta chain originates from a study of beta chain features in type 1 diabetes. There are 13 residues in the CDR3. V dropped 1 base and J dropped 7 bases, with 9 bases sitting between them. Germline V gene sequence: CDR1 SGDLS, CDR2 YYNGEE. cDNA synthesis used the whole RNA isolate, giving expressed TCRB sequences. Method: immunoSEQ multiplex PCR; TCRdb's copy keeps in-frame clones and lacks some. Among 600,000 to 750,000 clones, 9.5% to 15% were seen once, and the ten largest hold around 0.12%. This clone was counted between two and nine times. Its antigen is unknown. A sort by CD45RO/CCR7/CD25/CD127/CD95/CD27 yielded CD4+ naive, central memory, regulatory and stem cell-like memory cells. Overall study findings and caveats: In every one of the four CD4+ subsets, TCRB CDR3s were moderately but significantly shorter in Type 1 diabetes patients. Relative to healthy donors, patients appeared to have naive, central memory and Treg TCRB repertoires that were more similar.

The specimen sequenced was naive CD4+ T cells from blood. The rearrangement links TRBV9 to TRBJ2-1; D not resolved. The sequence was collected from a man aged 30 to 45 with type 1 diabetes. The CDR3 sequence is CASSVQWGNEQFF. CDR3 DNA: TGTGCCAGCAGCGTACAATGGGGAAATGAGCAGTTCTTC.